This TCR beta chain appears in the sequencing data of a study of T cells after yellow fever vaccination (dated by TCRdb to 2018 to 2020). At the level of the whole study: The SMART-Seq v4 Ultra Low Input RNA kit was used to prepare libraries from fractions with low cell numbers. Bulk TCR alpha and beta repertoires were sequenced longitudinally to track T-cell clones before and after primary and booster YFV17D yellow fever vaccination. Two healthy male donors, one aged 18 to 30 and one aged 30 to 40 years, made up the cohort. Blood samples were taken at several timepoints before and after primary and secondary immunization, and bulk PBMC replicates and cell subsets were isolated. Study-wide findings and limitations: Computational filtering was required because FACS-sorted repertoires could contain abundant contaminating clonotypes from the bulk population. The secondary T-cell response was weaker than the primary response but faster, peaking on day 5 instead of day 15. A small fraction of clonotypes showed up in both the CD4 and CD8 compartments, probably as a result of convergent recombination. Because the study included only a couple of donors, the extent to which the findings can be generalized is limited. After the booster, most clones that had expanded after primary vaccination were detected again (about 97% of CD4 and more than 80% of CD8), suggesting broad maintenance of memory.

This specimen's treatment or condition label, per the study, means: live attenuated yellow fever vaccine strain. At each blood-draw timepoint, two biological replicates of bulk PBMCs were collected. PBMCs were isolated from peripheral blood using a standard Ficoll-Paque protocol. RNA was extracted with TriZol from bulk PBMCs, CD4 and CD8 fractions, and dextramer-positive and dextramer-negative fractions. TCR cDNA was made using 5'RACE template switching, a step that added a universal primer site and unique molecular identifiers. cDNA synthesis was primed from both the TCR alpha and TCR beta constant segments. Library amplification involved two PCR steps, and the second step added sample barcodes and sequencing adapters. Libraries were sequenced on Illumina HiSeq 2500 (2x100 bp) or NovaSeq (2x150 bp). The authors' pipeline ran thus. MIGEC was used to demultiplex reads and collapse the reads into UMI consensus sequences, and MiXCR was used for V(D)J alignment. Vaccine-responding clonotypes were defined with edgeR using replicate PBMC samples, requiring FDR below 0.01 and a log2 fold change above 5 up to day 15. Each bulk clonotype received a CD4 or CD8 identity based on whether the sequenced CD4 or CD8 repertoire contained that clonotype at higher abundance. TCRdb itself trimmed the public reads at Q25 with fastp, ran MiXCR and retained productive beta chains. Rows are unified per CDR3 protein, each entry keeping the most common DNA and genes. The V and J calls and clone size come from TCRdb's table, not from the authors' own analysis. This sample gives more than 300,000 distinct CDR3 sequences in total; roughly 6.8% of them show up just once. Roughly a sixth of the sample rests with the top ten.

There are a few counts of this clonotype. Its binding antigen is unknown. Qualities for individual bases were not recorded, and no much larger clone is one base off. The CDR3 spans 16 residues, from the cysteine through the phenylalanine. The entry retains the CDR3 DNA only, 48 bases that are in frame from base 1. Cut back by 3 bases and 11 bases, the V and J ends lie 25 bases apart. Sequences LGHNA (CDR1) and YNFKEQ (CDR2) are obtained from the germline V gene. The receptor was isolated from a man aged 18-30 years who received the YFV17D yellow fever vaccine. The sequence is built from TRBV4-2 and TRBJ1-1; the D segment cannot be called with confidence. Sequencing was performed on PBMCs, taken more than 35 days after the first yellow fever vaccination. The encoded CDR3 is CASSHHAPGGRTGAFF. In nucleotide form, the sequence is TGTGCCAGCAGCCATCACGCCCCAGGAGGGCGAACCGGGGCTTTCTTT.